The rows below give T cell receptor beta chains drawn from one sample of a study of neurological immune-mediated disorders. TCRdb reprocessed the 5' RACE reads via MiXCR and lists one record per CDR3 protein. The table has around 13,000 distinct CDR3 sequences, more than 9% seen once; the top ten hold approximately 26%. What was sequenced was PBMCs. The origin of the receptors is a woman in her 40s in good health. Both conserved end residues are trimmed from each CDR3.

J gene	V gene	CDR3 protein
TRBJ1-2	TRBV5-1	ASSITGGEGYGYT
TRBJ2-1	TRBV27	ASSLKWATPNEQF
TRBJ1-2	TRBV5-1	ASSLRQGAGDYGYT
TRBJ1-1	TRBV20-1	RLASPVNAEAF
TRBJ2-7	TRBV10-3	AIKGQSYEQY
TRBJ2-5	TRBV6-2/TRBV6-3	AISPSSGSGETQY
TRBJ1-4	TRBV12-3/TRBV12-4	ASSFGQAPGDEKLF
TRBJ2-7	TRBV11-2	ASRGTSGYYEQY
TRBJ2-1	TRBV5-1	ASSFAGVDEQF
TRBJ2-3	TRBV5-1	ASSIQGPPSTDTQY
TRBJ2-2	TRBV2	ASSVTGNTGELF
TRBJ2-1	TRBV5-1	ASSLYPGSSYNEQF
TRBJ2-2	TRBV24-1	ATSSLADTGELF
TRBJ2-5	TRBV20-1	SALPGKETQY
TRBJ1-5	TRBV12-3/TRBV12-4	ASSFRTGNQPQH
TRBJ2-2	TRBV11-2	ASSPASFRIITGELF
TRBJ2-1	TRBV20-1	SARETAGTGPF
TRBJ2-7	TRBV3-1	ASSQGESYEQY
TRBJ2-6	TRBV12-3/TRBV12-4	ASSLGATVSGANVLT
TRBJ2-7	TRBV5-1	ASSNRVDRYEQY
TRBJ2-1	TRBV5-1	ASSRTSGGLNEQF
TRBJ2-5	TRBV25-1	ASSETGGLQETQY
TRBJ2-3	TRBV20-1	SVHRVAGLDTDTQY
TRBJ2-5	TRBV28	ASSPTGLGETQY
TRBJ2-3	TRBV9	ASSALGRITDTQY
TRBJ2-3	TRBV5-5	ASSAEWGSDTQY
TRBJ2-5	TRBV2	ASSEARRPAMSQY
TRBJ2-7	TRBV28	ASSWNLYEQY
TRBJ2-5	TRBV29-1	SVGEGSETQY
TRBJ2-7	TRBV2	ASRLAGGSYEQY
TRBJ2-1	TRBV7-2	ASSFPGETSGRPEYNEQF
TRBJ2-1	TRBV7-2	ASSADGPNGRDEQF
TRBJ2-5	TRBV20-1	SARGLARETQY
TRBJ2-7	TRBV4-1	ASSQGVLQGRSEQY
TRBJ2-1	TRBV9	ASQPASYNEQF
TRBJ2-2	TRBV29-1	SSLAGTGELF
TRBJ2-3	TRBV3-1	ASRVTSGDANTDTQY
TRBJ2-3	TRBV6-5	ASSYGGTDTQY
TRBJ2-6	TRBV7-9	ASTGQGAGANVLT
TRBJ1-5	TRBV24-1	ATSEQTSNQPQH
TRBJ2-7	TRBV7-9	ASSSRQGLDEQY
TRBJ2-7	TRBV15	ATSDGFGGEQY
TRBJ2-5	TRBV7-9	ASSHTDREETQY
TRBJ2-2	TRBV25-1	ASSGQGYVGELF
TRBJ2-5	TRBV20-1	SAIKSGAVQETQY
TRBJ1-6	TRBV9	ASSVGQVGANSPLH
TRBJ1-6	TRBV3-1	ASSPSGESPLH
TRBJ1-1	TRBV20-1	SARQGAIKTEAF
TRBJ2-6	TRBV2	ASSEWEHLSGANVLT
TRBJ1-2	TRBV2	ASNGNPRGQTGDYGYT